A selection of T cell receptor beta chains follows, all from one sample in a study of early T cells in non-severe SARS-CoV-2 infection. MiXCR was run by TCRdb on the 5' RACE reads, yielding one entry per CDR3 protein. Seen here are roughly 70,000 distinct CDR3 sequences, about 17% observed once, and the top ten hold approximately 8.4%. The specimen was whole blood, collected at baseline. All receptors derive from an adult who was a healthcare worker with PCR-confirmed SARS-CoV-2 infection or an uninfected control (not recorded which). CDR3s include the opening cysteine and the closing phenylalanine or tryptophan. D genes are given only for firm matches. Size values are once, few and many counts, or a class for expanded clones, and some rows have none.

j_gene,len,v_gene,d_gene,abundance,CDR3nt,CDR3aa
TRBJ2-2,18,TRBV7-9,TRBD1,few,TGTGCCAGCAGCGTAAGACAGGGGGCCGGCGCGAACACCGGGGAGCTGTTTTTT,CASSVRQGAGANTGELFF
TRBJ2-3,14,TRBV28,TRBD1,many,TGTGCCAGCAGCCCCCTCGGACAGGAAGATACGCAGTATTTT,CASSPLGQEDTQYF
TRBJ1-6,14,TRBV7-9,.,many,TGTGCCAGCAGCACCGGGACCGATAATTCACCCCTCCACTTT,CASSTGTDNSPLHF
TRBJ2-3,13,TRBV20-1,TRBD1,few,TGCAGTGCTAGGGACAGGGCCTGGGATACGCAGTATTTT,CSARDRAWDTQYF
TRBJ1-4,14,TRBV28,.,many,TGTGCCAGCAGCTCACGCACAACTAATGAAAAACTGTTTTTT,CASSSRTTNEKLFF
TRBJ2-3,14,TRBV7-2,.,.,TGTGCCAGCAGCTCATCATTGCGGACAGATACGCAGTATTTT,CASSSSLRTDTQYF
TRBJ2-3,18,TRBV27,.,few,TGTGCCAGCAGTTCCCGACCCGTCAGTTTCCTCGGCACAGATACGCAGTATTTT,CASSSRPVSFLGTDTQYF
TRBJ2-3,15,TRBV19,TRBD1,few,TGTGCCAGTAGTCCGGACAGGGCTAGAGCAGATACGCAGTATTTT,CASSPDRARADTQYF
TRBJ1-1,15,TRBV20-1,.,.,TGCAGTGCTCATAACCTCGGGGCATCAGCCACTGAAGCTTTCTTT,CSAHNLGASATEAFF
TRBJ2-7,13,TRBV7-9,.,few,TGTGCCAGCAGCTTAACAGGGACGCCCGAGCAGTACTTC,CASSLTGTPEQYF
TRBJ2-5,12,TRBV7-2,.,.,TGTGCCAGCAGCTTCCCAGCAGAGACCCAGTACTTC,CASSFPAETQYF
TRBJ1-3,13,TRBV10-2,.,.,TGCGCCAGCGGTAGGGGGATTGGAAACACCATATATTTT,CASGRGIGNTIYF
TRBJ1-3,18,TRBV7-6,TRBD1,few,TGTGCCAGCAGCTTACTCCTTATGGGACAGGGATCTGGAAACACCATATATTTT,CASSLLLMGQGSGNTIYF
TRBJ1-1,13,TRBV10-2,.,.,TGCGCCAGCAGTGAGTTGGGGTTGGCTGAAGCTTTCTTT,CASSELGLAEAFF
TRBJ2-3,17,TRBV6-1,TRBD1,few,TGTGCCAGCAGTGAAATCGACAGGGCATTCGGCAGAGATACGCAGTATTTT,CASSEIDRAFGRDTQYF
TRBJ1-6,16,TRBV6-5,TRBD1,few,TGTGCCAGCAGTTCGACAGGGGTGAAGTCTAATTCACCCCTCCACTTT,CASSSTGVKSNSPLHF
TRBJ2-1,12,TRBV7-9,.,.,TGTGCCAGCAGCTTCGTCTACAATGAGCAGTTCTTC,CASSFVYNEQFF
TRBJ2-7,15,TRBV5-1,.,few,TGCGCCAGCAGCCCTGACAGTTCCCTCTCCTACGAGCAGTACTTC,CASSPDSSLSYEQYF
TRBJ2-5,12,TRBV3-1,.,many,TGTGCCAGCAGCCTTCTAGGTCGGACCCAGTACTTC,CASSLLGRTQYF
TRBJ2-4,13,TRBV27,.,few,TGTGCCAGCAGTACAGGGGCCAAAAACATTCAGTACTTC,CASSTGAKNIQYF